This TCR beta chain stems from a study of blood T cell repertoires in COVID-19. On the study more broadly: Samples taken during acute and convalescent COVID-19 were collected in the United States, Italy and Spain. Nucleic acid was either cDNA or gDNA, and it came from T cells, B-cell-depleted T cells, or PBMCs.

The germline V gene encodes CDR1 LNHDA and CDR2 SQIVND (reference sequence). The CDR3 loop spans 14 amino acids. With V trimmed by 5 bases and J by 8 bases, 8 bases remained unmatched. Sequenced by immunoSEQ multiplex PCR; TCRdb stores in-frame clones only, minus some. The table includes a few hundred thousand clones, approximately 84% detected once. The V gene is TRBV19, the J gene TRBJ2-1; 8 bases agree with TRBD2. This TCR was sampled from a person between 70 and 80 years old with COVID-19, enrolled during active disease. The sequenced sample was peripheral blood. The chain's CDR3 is CASSPVGTSDEQFF. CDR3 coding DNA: TGTGCCAGTAGTCCCGTCGGGACTAGTGATGAGCAGTTCTTC.